Each of the 28 T cell receptor beta chains below was sequenced from the same sample in a study of patients and donors after allogeneic stem cell transplantation. TCRdb processed the RT-PCR reads anew with MiXCR; each CDR3 protein has one entry. Seen here are about 40,000 distinct CDR3 sequences, about 30% observed once, and the top ten hold approximately 79%. Sequencing was done on a sample of blood, either unsorted or a sorted T cell fraction (not recorded which). The receptors were sampled from a human donor who was either an allogeneic HSCT recipient or a stem cell or donor lymphocyte infusion donor (not recorded which). It is not recorded whose cells these are; they may come from a transplant donor.

This clonotype came up many times. V gene TRBV28 combines with J gene TRBJ1-4, with D perhaps TRBD1 (6 bases). CDR3 length equals 16 residues. The V end was cut by 1 base, the J end by 4 bases, with 13 bases between. The germline CDR1 and CDR2 sequences are MDHEN and SYDVKM. The CDR3 nucleotides are TGTGCCAGCAGTTTATTCGGGAAGGGGGATAATGAAAAACTGTTTTTT. It is translated as CASSLFGKGDNEKLFF.

CDR3: CASSFGGPGAQYF. CDR3 sequence (DNA): TGTGCCAGCAGTTTCGGGGGACCAGGGGCCCAGTACTTC. The rearrangement uses TRBV12-3 or TRBV12-4 and TRBJ2-5, with D perhaps TRBD1 or TRBD2 (6 bases each). The V end lost 3 bases, the J end lost 9 bases, and 14 bases lay between the germline ends. The CDR3 consists of 13 residues.

The sample holds many counts of this clonotype. The V gene is TRBV20-1, the J gene TRBJ1-2; D is unclear. V gave up 5 bases and J gave up 0 bases, with 13 bases separating them. CDR1 is DFQATT and CDR2 is SNEGSKA in the germline V gene (reference sequence). The CDR3 is 14 amino acids. CDR3 sequence: CSAAVTAANYGYTF. The CDR3 DNA sequence: TGCAGTGCTGCCGTCACAGCTGCTAACTATGGCTACACCTTC.

The chain recombines TRBV10-3 with TRBJ1-1, with a tentative D call TRBD1 (6 bases). The ends were cut back, 5 bases at V and 3 bases at J, with 13 bases in the middle. The germline V gene has CDR1 ENHRY and CDR2 SYGVKD. This CDR3 is 14 amino acids long. The CDR3 DNA sequence: TGTGCCATCAGTATTATGGCAGGGGACACTGAAGCTTTCTTT. Amino acid sequence: CAISIMAGDTEAFF.

This clonotype was counted only a few times. The chain combines TRBV28 with TRBJ1-5; D unclear. Germline V gene sequence: CDR1 MDHEN, CDR2 SYDVKM. Trimming pared 0 bases from V and 4 bases from J, leaving 4 bases between. The CDR3 sequence is 13 residues long. For the CDR3, the DNA is TGTGCCAGCAGTTTATGGCCTAATCAGCCCCAGCATTTT. Its protein is CASSLWPNQPQHF. The entire variable domain, with the rest obtained from reference TRBV28 and TRBJ1-5, is as follows: DVKVTQSSRYLVKRTGEKVFLECVQDMDHENMFWYRQDPGLGLRLIYFSYDVKMKEKGDIPEGYSVSREKKERFSLILESASTNQTSMYLCASSLWPNQPQHFGDGTRLSIL.

The gene calls are TRBV7-9 and TRBJ1-2; 10 positions match TRBD1. This CDR3 is 16 amino acids long. Germline V CDR1 and CDR2: SEHNR, FQNEAQ (reference sequence). V shed 4 bases, J shed 5 bases, and the junction held 10 bases outside the gene matches. CDR3 in DNA: TGTGCCAGCAGCTCCGGGACAGGGGCGATTTTGTATGGCTACACCTTC. Amino acid sequence: CASSSGTGAILYGYTF.

This chain connects TRBV20-1 to TRBJ2-7; 14 bases match TRBD2. With V trimmed by 2 bases and J by 2 bases, 11 bases remained unmatched. CDR1 is DFQATT, CDR2 SNEGSKA, per germline (reference sequence). The CDR3 length is 18 residues. The CDR3 loop reads CSARSPPGLAGETYEQYF. The CDR3 DNA reads TGCAGTGCTAGATCCCCCCCGGGACTAGCGGGAGAGACCTACGAGCAGTACTTC.

The chain recombines TRBV20-1 with TRBJ2-1; TRBD2 agrees at 10 bases. V shed 4 bases and J 7 bases; nucleotides not matched to a gene: 10. The CDR3 loop spans 15 amino acids. CDR1 and CDR2 from the germline V gene are DFQATT and SNEGSKA (reference sequence). CDR3 coding DNA: TGCAGTGCTAAAAGGGCTAGCGGGAGTTGGAATGAGCAGTTCTTC. Residues: CSAKRASGSWNEQFF.

The rearrangement joins TRBV25-1 to TRBJ1-5; possible D gene TRBD1, 6 bases. This CDR3 region has 14 residues. V lost 5 bases to trimming and J lost 8 bases, with 16 bases between them. The germline V gene encodes CDR1 MGHDK and CDR2 SYGVNS. The CDR3, as DNA: TGTGCCAGCAGTCACAGGGAGGTGGGGAAGCCCCAGCATTTT. It translates to CASSHREVGKPQHF. Full variable domain (rest looked up from reference TRBV25-1 and TRBJ1-5): EADIYQTPRYLVIGTGKKITLECSQTMGHDKMYWYQQDPGMELHLIHYSYGVNSTEKGDLSSESTVSRIRTEHFPLTLESARPSHTSQYLCASSHREVGKPQHFGDGTRLSIL.

V is TRBV7-2 and J is TRBJ2-1, with D hard to call. The CDR3 extends over 16 amino acids. Germline CDR1 SGHTA, CDR2 FQGNSA. V was shortened by 0 bases and J by 0 bases, with 9 bases between the two germline ends. The CDR3 region has the DNA TGTGCCAGCAGCTTAGCGAGGCCTAGCTCCTACAATGAGCAGTTCTTC. Protein: CASSLARPSSYNEQFF. The whole variable domain, filled in from reference TRBV7-2 and TRBJ2-1, reads GAGVSQSPSNKVTEKGKDVELRCDPISGHTALYWYRQSLGQGLEFLIYFQGNSAPDKSGLPSDRFSAERTGGSVSTLTIQRTQQEDSAVYLCASSLARPSSYNEQFFGPGTRLTVL.

In regard to this clonotype: At one boundary the junction diverges from the germline segment, which might be a read error. V is TRBV7-7 and J is TRBJ2-5, with TRBD2 matching 7 bases. Germline CDR1 reads SSHAT; CDR2 reads FNYEAQ (reference sequence). The CDR3 totals 14 residues. CDR3 coding DNA: TGTGCTAGCAGCTCCGAACCGGGAGGAGAGACCCAGTACTTC. Encoded protein: CASSSEPGGETQYF.

This clonotype turned up a few times. V is TRBV6-5 and J is TRBJ2-7, with TRBD2 matching 12 bases. The CDR3 sequence is 13 residues long. CDR1 is MNHEY and CDR2 is SVGAGI in the germline V gene. The V segment lost 8 bases and the J segment 3 bases; nucleotides outside the gene matches: 2. Here the CDR3 DNA reads TGTGCCAGCTCGACTAGCGGGAGCTACGAGCAGTACTTC. Translation: CASSTSGSYEQYF.

A few counts support this clonotype. The V and J genes are TRBV5-5 and TRBJ2-1; D possibly corresponds to TRBD2 (6 bases). V was clipped by 4 bases and J by 0 bases, with 14 bases between them. CDR1 is SGHKS and CDR2 is YYEKEE in the germline V gene (reference sequence). The CDR3 is 16 residues long. The CDR3: CASSPGGTTSYNEQFF. The CDR3 bases are TGTGCCAGCAGCCCGGGCGGGACCACCTCCTACAATGAGCAGTTCTTC. Full variable domain (remainder filled in from reference TRBV5-5 and TRBJ2-1): DAGVTQSPTHLIKTRGQQVTLRCSPISGHKSVSWYQQVLGQGPQFIFQYYEKEERGRGNFPDRFSARQFPNYSSELNVNALLLGDSALYLCASSPGGTTSYNEQFFGPGTRLTVL.

This clonotype was observed many times. The CDR3 bases are TGTGCCAGCAGCCTTGGACAGGGTTTGAATTCACCCCTCCACTTT. It codes for CASSLGQGLNSPLHF. The chain uses TRBV9 and TRBJ1-6, with TRBD1 matching 8 bases. The CDR3 consists of 15 residues. CDR1 SGDLS and CDR2 YYNGEE come from the germline V gene. The V and J ends lost 4 bases and 7 bases, in that order; junction bases with no gene match: 7.

This clonotype was seen many times. The chain has TRBV7-2 and TRBJ1-2; D is unresolved. In germline, CDR1 is SGHTA, CDR2 FQGNSA. The V gene lost 1 base and the J gene lost 4 bases, with 10 bases spanning the gap. The CDR3 length is 14 residues. CDR3 bases: TGTGCCAGCAGCTTAGATCCGGATTTCTATGGCTACACCTTC. Translating it yields CASSLDPDFYGYTF.

This clonotype was detected many times. V and J are TRBV27 and TRBJ1-2; D perhaps matches TRBD1 (5 bases). Germline CDR1 is MNHEY and CDR2 is SMNVEV (reference sequence). The CDR3 totals 15 residues. The germline V and J ends were trimmed by 5 bases and 6 bases, with 19 bases remaining between them. CDR3 amino acids: CASSPLSGTIDGYTF. CDR3 nucleotide sequence: TGTGCCAGCAGTCCCCTTTCCGGGACGATTGATGGCTACACCTTC.

The chain has TRBV12-3 or TRBV12-4 and TRBJ1-6; D not certain. The CDR3 contains 11 residues. V dropped 0 bases and J dropped 18 bases, with 9 bases sitting between them. In DNA form, the CDR3 reads TGTGCCAGCAGTTTAGCGAGTAAACCCCACTTT. The encoded protein is CASSLASKPHF.

Note on this clonotype: This could be a read error, since a much larger clone is one nucleotide away. The missing conserved phenylalanine or tryptophan at the end of this CDR3 makes a read error likely. The chain joins TRBV29-1 to TRBJ1-5, with a possible D match to TRBD1 (5 bases). The germline V gene has CDR1 SQVTM and CDR2 ANQGSEA. V was cut by 6 bases and J by 7 bases, with 16 bases left in between. This CDR3 is built from 13 residues. This CDR3 reads CSVLGQGGQPQHL. The CDR3 nucleotides are TGCAGCGTCCTCGGGCAGGGAGGGCAGCCCCAGCATTTG.

This chain joins TRBV16 and TRBJ1-6; D possibly corresponds to TRBD1 (5 bases). The CDR3 length is 13 residues. Germline CDR1 reads KGHSY; CDR2 reads FQNENV. Trimming pared 6 bases from V and 14 bases from J, leaving 17 bases between. CDR3 amino acids: CASRSTGGRTLHF. CDR3 bases: TGTGCCAGCAGATCTACAGGAGGGCGCACCCTCCACTTT. Full variable domain (remainder filled in from reference TRBV16 and TRBJ1-6): GEEVAQTPKHLVRGEGQKAKLYCAPIKGHSYVFWYQQVLKNEFKFLISFQNENVFDETGMPKERFSAKCLPNSPCSLEIQATKLEDSAVYFCASRSTGGRTLHFGNGTRLTVT.

This clonotype was detected many times. V and J are TRBV20-1 and TRBJ1-2, with D hard to call. The length of the CDR3 is 13 residues. From germline, CDR1 is DFQATT and CDR2 SNEGSKA (reference sequence). V was pared by 6 bases and J by 5 bases, with 16 bases between. CDR3 sequence: CSAKTRAGYGYTF. The CDR3 DNA reads TGCAGTGCAAAGACCCGGGCGGGGTATGGCTACACCTTC.

As DNA, the CDR3 is TGTGCCAGCAGTTTCGGGGCTTCCCTTGGAAATGAGCAGTTCTTC. Translating gives CASSFGASLGNEQFF. V usage is TRBV12-3 or TRBV12-4 and J usage is TRBJ2-1, with D perhaps TRBD1 or TRBD2 (5 bases each). V was pared by 3 bases and J by 7 bases, with 16 bases between. CDR3 length: 15 amino acids.

In this sample, this clonotype turned up many times. V gene TRBV28 combines with J gene TRBJ1-1; the D is unclear. V was cut by 8 bases and J by 9 bases, with 10 bases left in between. CDR1 and CDR2 (germline): MDHEN, SYDVKM. This CDR3 region has 10 residues. For the CDR3, the DNA is TGTGCCAGCCGCCGGGAACAAGCTTTCTTT. As protein: CASRREQAFF.

The CDR3 DNA is TGTGCCAGCAGTTACGTGGAGGACAGGCCTAACTATGGCTACACCTTC. This gives the protein CASSYVEDRPNYGYTF. The chain employs TRBV6-2 or TRBV6-3 and TRBJ1-2; 7 nucleotides match TRBD1. Looked up from germline, CDR1 is MNHEY and CDR2 is SVGEGT. The junction had 6 bases not matched to a gene; V was cut back by 2 bases and J by 0 bases. The CDR3 is made up of 16 amino acids.

This clonotype has only a few counts. This sequence joins TRBV7-2 and TRBJ2-3; the D is unclear. The CDR3 is 17 residues long. Germline V gene lookup returns CDR1 SGHTA and CDR2 FQGNSA. V was pared by 0 bases and J by 2 bases, with 15 bases between. Here the CDR3 reads CASSLAWEAPHTDTQYF. CDR3 DNA sequence: TGTGCCAGCAGCTTAGCGTGGGAAGCGCCGCACACAGATACGCAGTATTTT.

The chain couples TRBV9 to TRBJ1-5, with D uncertain. Germline-derived CDR1 and CDR2 are SGDLS and YYNGEE. V was pared by 2 bases and J by 7 bases, with 16 bases between. The CDR3 consists of 15 residues. This CDR3 is CASSVDGGVRQPQHF. In DNA form, the CDR3 reads TGTGCCAGCAGCGTGGACGGAGGAGTACGGCAGCCCCAGCATTTT.

This clonotype has only a few counts. The chain joins TRBV2 to TRBJ1-4; TRBD1 agrees at 7 bases. The CDR3 runs 15 residues. Trimming cost V 5 bases and J 3 bases; bases outside gene matches: 6. Germline CDR1 is SNHLY and CDR2 is FYNNEI. The CDR3 bases are TGTGCCAGCAGTTCGACAGGGAGGGCTAATGAAAAACTGTTTTTT. Translating gives CASSSTGRANEKLFF.

The chain links TRBV10-3 to TRBJ2-7; 7 nucleotides agree with TRBD2. The V and J ends lost 3 bases and 3 bases, in that order; junction bases with no gene match: 8. The CDR3 has 15 amino acids. Germline CDR1 ENHRY, CDR2 SYGVKD. CDR3 in amino acids: CAISELSSGLYEQYF. CDR3 in DNA: TGTGCCATCAGTGAACTGTCTAGCGGCCTCTACGAGCAGTACTTC.

V usage is TRBV10-3 and J usage is TRBJ2-1; 7 bases line up with TRBD2. This CDR3 has 15 amino acids. The germline gives CDR1 ENHRY, CDR2 SYGVKD. J gave up 4 bases and V 4 bases, and 7 bases lay outside the gene matches. Written as DNA, the CDR3 is TGTGCCATCAGTGGGGGGGGTCTCGGGTACAATGAGCAGTTCTTC. Translating it yields CAISGGGLGYNEQFF.